What follows are 14 T cell receptor beta chains derived from one specimen sequenced in a study of blood T cell repertoires in COVID-19. Only in-frame clones appear in the TCRdb table, and some are missing; sequencing was by immunoSEQ multiplex PCR. The data show around 400,000 clones, about 90% seen once. Specimen: peripheral blood. The receptors shown here come from a woman in her sixties with COVID-19, enrolled during active disease.

This chain links TRBV4-1 with TRBJ2-3, with 7 bases identical to TRBD2. This CDR3 region has 15 residues. V trimming: 0 bases; J trimming: 3 bases; junction bases outside the gene matches: 3. Germline CDR1 and CDR2: MGHRA and YSYEKL. The CDR3 loop is CASSQDRGLTDTQYF. As DNA, the CDR3 is TGCGCCAGCAGCCAAGATAGGGGACTAACAGATACGCAGTATTTT.

The V gene is TRBV4-1, the J gene TRBJ1-5; D call uncertain. V dropped 2 bases and J dropped 5 bases, with 16 bases sitting between them. CDR3 size: 16 residues. Germline V gives CDR1 MGHRA, CDR2 YSYEKL. CDR3 sequence: CASSQIPQPSHQPQHF. CDR3 bases: TGCGCCAGCAGCCAAATCCCACAACCTTCTCATCAGCCCCAGCATTTT.

J is TRBJ2-7 and V is TRBV6-6; 8 positions agree with TRBD1. In germline, CDR1 is MNHNY, CDR2 SVGAGI (reference sequence). The V segment lost 7 bases and the J segment 2 bases; nucleotides outside the gene matches: 1. This CDR3 has 12 amino acids. The CDR3 region is CASMDRAYEQYF. The CDR3 DNA is TGTGCCAGCATGGACAGGGCCTACGAGCAGTACTTC.

V is TRBV4-1 and J is TRBJ2-1; 9 nucleotides line up with TRBD2. The CDR3 contains 16 residues. The ends lost 0 bases at V and 3 bases at J; junction bases unmatched: 3. Germline V gene lookup returns CDR1 MGHRA and CDR2 YSYEKL. In DNA, the CDR3 is TGCGCCAGCAGCCAAGATCGGCGGGGGGGCTACAATGAGCAGTTCTTC. Protein: CASSQDRRGGYNEQFF.

This chain connects TRBV7-3 to TRBJ2-7, with 7 bases that match TRBD1. V lost 3 bases to trimming and J lost 5 bases; unmatched junction nucleotides: 4. The CDR3 length is 13 residues. From germline, CDR1 is SGHTA and CDR2 FQGTGA. In nucleotides, the CDR3 is TGTGCCAGCAGCTTGGGACAGTTCGACGAGCAGTACTTC. Translated, it gives CASSLGQFDEQYF. Complete variable domain (other parts from reference TRBV7-3 and TRBJ2-7): GAGVSQTPSNKVTEKGKYVELRCDPISGHTALYWYRQSLGQGPEFLIYFQGTGAADDSGLPNDRFFAVRPEGSVSTLKIQRTERGDSAVYLCASSLGQFDEQYFGPGTRLTVT.

The gene calls are TRBV7-3 and TRBJ2-1; 15 bases align to TRBD2. V was clipped by 5 bases and J by 8 bases; unmatched bases: 10. The CDR3 covers 17 residues. Germline-derived CDR1 and CDR2 are SGHTA and FQGTGA. The CDR3 sequence is CASSLGTSGGYGDEQFF. The CDR3 DNA reads TGTGCCAGCAGCCTCGGGACTAGCGGGGGGTATGGCGATGAGCAGTTCTTC.

This clone was counted ten times or more. The gene calls are TRBV19 and TRBJ1-1, with 11 bases identical to TRBD1. Germline trimming cut 7 bases from V and 11 bases from J; bases unmatched to any gene: 9. CDR1 is LNHDA and CDR2 is SQIVND in the germline V gene (reference sequence). The CDR3 loop spans 13 amino acids. The CDR3 nucleotides are TGTGCCAGTACCCCGGGACAGGGGGATAGGGCTTTCTTT. It specifies CASTPGQGDRAFF.

The gene calls are TRBV24-1 and TRBJ2-3, with 10 nucleotides matching TRBD2. Germline V CDR1 and CDR2: KGHDR, SFDVKD. The CDR3 has 16 residues. After removal of 3 bases from V and 8 bases from J, the junction contained 10 bases not matched to a gene. Written as DNA, the CDR3 is TGTGCCACCAGTGATCCTAGCGGGGGATATGCCAGTACGCAGTATTTT. It is translated as CATSDPSGGYASTQYF.

The J gene is TRBJ1-3, the V gene TRBV10-2; D is unclear. Germline assignment: CDR1 WSHSY and CDR2 SAAADI. The CDR3 is made up of 16 amino acids. V lost 3 bases and J 4 bases, leaving 16 bases between the germline ends. CDR3 amino acids: CASSDHRASGGNTIYF. The CDR3 coding sequence is TGCGCCAGCAGTGATCACCGCGCGTCGGGAGGAAACACCATATATTTT.

The chain links TRBV9 to TRBJ2-2, with TRBD1 matching over 7 bases. The germline V gene has CDR1 SGDLS and CDR2 YYNGEE. The CDR3 is 16 amino acids. Trimming took 4 bases from V and 7 from J; bases not matched to a gene: 13. In DNA form, the CDR3 reads TGTGCCAGCAGCACACGACAGGGTTCTACGGTCGGGGAGCTGTTTTTT. Residues: CASSTRQGSTVGELFF.

This chain uses TRBV2 with TRBJ2-1; D unresolved. Germline CDR1 SNHLY, CDR2 FYNNEI. This CDR3 is 12 amino acids long. V was pared by 3 bases and J by 10 bases, with 10 bases between. The CDR3 DNA follows: TGTGCCAGCAGTGATCGCGGCATCGAGCAGTTCTTC. This gives the protein CASSDRGIEQFF.

The CDR3 here is CASSARGQGYGYTF. In DNA form, the CDR3 reads TGTGCCAGCTCTGCACGGGGACAGGGCTATGGCTACACCTTC. The chain couples TRBV6-5 to TRBJ1-2; 9 bases fit TRBD1. From germline, CDR1 is MNHEY and CDR2 SVGAGI. V was clipped by 8 bases and J by 4 bases; unmatched bases: 8. CDR3 length: 14 amino acids.

The CDR3 nucleotides read TGTGCCAGCGCCCTGGGCCGAAATAATTCACCCCTCCACTTT. It codes for CASALGRNNSPLHF. The V gene is TRBV27, the J gene TRBJ1-6; no definite D call. Trimming pared 8 bases from V and 5 bases from J, leaving 13 bases between. Per germline, CDR1 MNHEY and CDR2 SMNVEV (reference sequence). The CDR3 runs 14 residues.

This clone was seen only a few times. The chain uses TRBV18 and TRBJ2-2; TRBD1 matches 9 bases. The CDR3 extends over 15 amino acids. Germline CDR1 reads KGHSH; CDR2 reads LQKENI. With 7 bases clipped from V and 2 bases from J, the junction kept 5 bases outside the gene matches. The CDR3 DNA reads as TGTGCCAGCTTCCGGGGACAGGGAAACACCGGGGAGCTGTTTTTT. Protein: CASFRGQGNTGELFF.